This TCR beta chain was recovered during a study of shared clonotypes between healthy human individuals. On the study more broadly: Those who served as donors were a couple of women and three men between the ages of 18 and 49.

Clones were read by immunoSEQ multiplex PCR, and TCRdb kept only the in-frame ones, dropping some. Of under 1,900,000 clones in the sample, about 98.5% are singletons; the top ten hold 0.36%. Overall study findings and caveats: Compared with clonotypes that all four donors shared, non-shared clonotypes had lower generation probabilities. Larger richness was generally estimated for naive than memory subsets.

With regard to this clone: Its antigen is not known.

The CDR3 length is 17 residues. Germline loops: CDR1 SGHNT, CDR2 YYREEE (reference sequence). Germline trimming cut 0 bases from V and 6 bases from J; bases unmatched to any gene: 7. What was sequenced was naive CD4+ T cells sorted from blood. Specified subset: CD45RA+ positively selected. The genes are TRBV5-4 and TRBJ2-2; 11 bases are shared with TRBD2. The clonotype comes from a young man in good health. DNA for the CDR3: TGTGCCAGCAGCTTGGTAGCTACTAGCGGGAGTCCCGGGGAGCTGTTTTTT. Translation gives CASSLVATSGSPGELFF.